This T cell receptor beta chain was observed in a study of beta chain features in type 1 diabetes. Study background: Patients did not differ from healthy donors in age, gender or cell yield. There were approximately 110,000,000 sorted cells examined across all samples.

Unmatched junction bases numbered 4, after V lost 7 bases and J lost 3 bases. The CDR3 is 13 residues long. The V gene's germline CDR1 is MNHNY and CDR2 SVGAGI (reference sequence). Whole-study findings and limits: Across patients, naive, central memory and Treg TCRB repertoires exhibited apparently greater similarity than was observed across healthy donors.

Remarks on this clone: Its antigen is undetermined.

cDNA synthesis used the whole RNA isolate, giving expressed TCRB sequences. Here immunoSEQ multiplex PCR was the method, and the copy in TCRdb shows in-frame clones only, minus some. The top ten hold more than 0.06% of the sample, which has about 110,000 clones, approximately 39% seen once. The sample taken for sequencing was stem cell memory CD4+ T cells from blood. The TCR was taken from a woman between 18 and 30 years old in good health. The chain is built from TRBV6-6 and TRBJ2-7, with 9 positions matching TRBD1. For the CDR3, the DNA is TGTGCCAGCACCTTGGACAGGGGCTACGAGCAGTACTTC. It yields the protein CASTLDRGYEQYF.